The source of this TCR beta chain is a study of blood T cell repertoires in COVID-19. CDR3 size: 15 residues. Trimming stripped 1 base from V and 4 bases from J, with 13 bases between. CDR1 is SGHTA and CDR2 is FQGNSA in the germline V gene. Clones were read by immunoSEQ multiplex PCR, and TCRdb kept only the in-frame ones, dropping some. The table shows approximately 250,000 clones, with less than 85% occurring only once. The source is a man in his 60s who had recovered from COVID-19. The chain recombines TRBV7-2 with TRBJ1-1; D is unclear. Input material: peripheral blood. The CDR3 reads CASSLEAVVGTEAFF. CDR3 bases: TGTGCCAGCAGCTTAGAGGCGGTTGTCGGCACTGAAGCTTTCTTT.